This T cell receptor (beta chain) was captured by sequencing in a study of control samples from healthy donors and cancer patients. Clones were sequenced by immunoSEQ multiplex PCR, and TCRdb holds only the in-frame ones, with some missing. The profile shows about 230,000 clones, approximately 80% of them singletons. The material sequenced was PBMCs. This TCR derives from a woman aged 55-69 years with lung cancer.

For the CDR3, the DNA is TGCGCCAGCAGCTCAGGACAGGTTCGCTCTAATGAAAAACTGTTTTTT. This codes for CASSSGQVRSNEKLFF. The chain links TRBV5-1 to TRBJ1-4; 7 nucleotides line up with TRBD1. With V trimmed by 3 bases and J by 3 bases, 8 bases remained unmatched. The CDR3 totals 16 residues. In germline, CDR1 is SGHRS, CDR2 YFSETQ. Drawing the rest from reference TRBV5-1 and TRBJ1-4, the complete variable domain is KAGVTQTPRYLIKTRGQQVTLSCSPISGHRSVSWYQQTPGQGLQFLFEYFSETQRNKGNFPGRFSGRQFSNSRSEMNVSTLELGDSALYLCASSSGQVRSNEKLFFGSGTQLSVL.